This TCR beta chain came from a study of cytomegalovirus exposure and HLA in healthy donors. The V end was cut by 5 bases, the J end by 8 bases, with 15 bases between. The CDR3 has 13 amino acids. Germline CDR1 and CDR2: MNHEY and SVGAGI. A multiplex PCR was run with 60 Vbeta primers and 13 Jbeta primers. Sequencing used immunoSEQ multiplex PCR; TCRdb keeps in-frame clones, though not all of them. Of about 130,000 clones listed, approximately 80% were seen once; the top ten hold 3.6%. Specimen: PBMCs. This chain uses TRBV6-5 with TRBJ1-2; maybe TRBD1 (5 bases). The source of this sequence is a man between 40 and 49 years old in good health and CMV-seronegative. The CDR3: CASSQGHLRGYTF. CDR3 bases: TGTGCCAGCAGTCAAGGACATCTGAGAGGCTACACCTTC.